The T cell receptor (beta chain) described here comes from a study of cytomegalovirus exposure and HLA in healthy donors (TCRdb year 2017). Concerning the study at large: According to a later analysis, one platform produced both the roughly 130 validation repertoires and the roughly 660 repertoires of the first cohort. Besides the first cohort of approximately 710 subjects, a separate validation cohort made up of roughly 120 different subjects was used. The aim of the study was to test whether cataloging public T cell receptors could identify signatures of past pathogen exposure. High-throughput TCR immunosequencing, statistical association of individual TCRs with disease status, and machine learning were combined to predict cytomegalovirus infection status.

Separate from the approximately 700-subject first cohort, the validation cohort of 95 to 150 subjects was the group to which the donors belonged. The CDR3 holds 12 amino acids from the cysteine to the phenylalanine. Of all the DNA, just the CDR3 is kept, 36 bases in frame from base 1. From the germline V gene, CDR1 is SQVTM and CDR2 is ANQGSEA. V is cut by 7 bases and J by 0 bases, and the space between the germline ends is 6 bases. About this clone: Its antigen remains undetermined. No much larger clone is present one base from it, and per-base qualities are unavailable.

Receptor amplification or capture employed the immunoSEQ multiplex PCR assay. The source study handled its data this way. A statistical classification framework was developed to diagnose cytomegalovirus status using the catalog of TCR beta chain sequences. This is the immuneACCESS table as TCRdb keeps it, with only in-frame sequences that have V and J called. A part of the clones is gone; compared with another copy, unresolved V genes explain less than half, and the rest is unexplained. Clonal size and the V and J genes are those of that table, whereas D and trimming came from the DNA. This sample comprises 70,000 to 75,000 clones, 94% of them detected only once. Clones ranked in the top ten supply more than 0.8% of the sample. Here is what the overall study found, with its caveats: A later analysis found that TCRs clustered in the first cohort also tended to co-occur in the 120 validation repertoires, with 94% of cluster scores above 0. According to the authors, the approach could potentially be generalized to other disease states and immunological phenotypes. The validation cohort had no HLA typing available for a later analysis, so co-occurrence within that cohort was assessed over all 120 repertoires. The classifier was reported to diagnose cytomegalovirus status with high specificity and sensitivity in both the original and validation cohorts. A few of the identified cytomegalovirus-associated TCR beta chains were confirmed in vitro to be specific for cytomegalovirus antigens. In the study, roughly 160 TCR beta chains were listed as associated with cytomegalovirus. Most TCR sequences were seen in very few donors, while some public TCRs were found in many individuals.

The sequence was collected from a young woman in good health and CMV-seronegative. The specimen sequenced was PBMCs. The chain joins TRBV29-1 to TRBJ2-2; the D gene is possibly TRBD2, with 5 bases matching. The DNA sequence is given as TGCAGCGGCGGGTCGAACACCGGGGAGCTGTTTTTT. This gives the protein CSGGSNTGELFF.